The rows below give T cell receptor beta chains drawn from one sample of a study of blood T cells in healthy people across ages. One entry per CDR3 protein results from TCRdb running MiXCR on the 5' RACE reads. This table has around 800,000 distinct CDR3 sequences, around 25% appearing once. The same specimen was also included in a second study, on T cells of mothers and their children.

The specimen was blood. The receptors stem from a boy aged 10-17 years in good health. CDR3s leave out the opening cysteine and the closing phenylalanine or tryptophan.

TRBV28	TRBJ2-3	ASSPSRGTDTQY
TRBV3-1	TRBJ1-2	ASSQEVSTDFNYGYT
TRBV7-9	TRBJ2-1	ASSFGGGGANEQF
TRBV20-1	TRBJ1-1	SPGGYENTEAF
TRBV3-1	TRBJ1-1	ASSREGAPPEAF
TRBV18	TRBJ2-1	ASSPGSSYNEQF
TRBV5-1	TRBJ1-2	ASRRGQNYGHT
TRBV7-6	TRBJ2-1	ASSLERDEQF
TRBV6-1	.	ASSESWVNHEQY
TRBV12-3/TRBV12-4	TRBJ1-1	ASSSWTGGITEAF
TRBV2	.	ASGFDRAYEQY
TRBV2	TRBJ2-7	ADRDRAYEQY
TRBV6-5	TRBJ2-2	ASRRGEVGELF
TRBV6-5	TRBJ1-1	ASQSRQGRGRNTEAF
TRBV11-2	TRBJ1-2	ASSLAPTRGYGYT
TRBV11-2	TRBJ1-1	ASSLDRQLENTEAF
TRBV10-3	TRBJ2-7	AIRGGGGFFYEQY
TRBV28	TRBJ2-7	ASSLRGGQGNEQY
TRBV30	TRBJ1-4	AWSVPGINEKLF
TRBV20-1	TRBJ2-7	SARPAGSKWEQY
TRBV5-1	TRBJ2-5	ASSLEGKKF
TRBV12-3/TRBV12-4	.	ASSADSNYEQF
TRBV12-3/TRBV12-4	TRBJ1-4	ASRTGREKLF